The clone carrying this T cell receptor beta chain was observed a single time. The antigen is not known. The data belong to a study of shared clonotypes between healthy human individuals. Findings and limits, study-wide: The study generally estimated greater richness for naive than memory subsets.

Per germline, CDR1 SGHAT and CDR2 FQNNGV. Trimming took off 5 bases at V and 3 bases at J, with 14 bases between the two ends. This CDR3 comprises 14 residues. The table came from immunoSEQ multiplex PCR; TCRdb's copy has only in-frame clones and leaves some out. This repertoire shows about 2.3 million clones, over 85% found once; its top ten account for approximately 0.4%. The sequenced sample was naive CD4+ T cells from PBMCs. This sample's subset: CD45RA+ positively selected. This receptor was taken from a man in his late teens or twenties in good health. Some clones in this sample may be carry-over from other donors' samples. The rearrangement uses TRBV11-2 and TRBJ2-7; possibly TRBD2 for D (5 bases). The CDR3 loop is CASSVSVPSYEQYF. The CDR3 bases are TGTGCCAGCAGCGTTAGCGTTCCAAGCTACGAGCAGTACTTC.